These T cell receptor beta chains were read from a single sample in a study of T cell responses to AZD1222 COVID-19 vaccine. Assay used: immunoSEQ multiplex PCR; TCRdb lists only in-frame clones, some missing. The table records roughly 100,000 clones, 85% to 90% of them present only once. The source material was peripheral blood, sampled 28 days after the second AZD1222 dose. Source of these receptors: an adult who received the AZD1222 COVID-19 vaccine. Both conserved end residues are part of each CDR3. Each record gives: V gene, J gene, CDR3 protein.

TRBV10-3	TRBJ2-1	CAISEDGWAGGLHNEQFF
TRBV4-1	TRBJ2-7	CASSQGGGYEQYF
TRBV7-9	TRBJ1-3	CASNTWGGGAGNTIYF
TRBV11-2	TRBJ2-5	CASSLFAGRETQYF
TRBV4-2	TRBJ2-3	CASSQEGGEGLTDTQYF
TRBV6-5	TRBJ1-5	CASRRGNQPQHF
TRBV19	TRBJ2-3	CASSGDYRTDTQYF
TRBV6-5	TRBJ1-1	CASSSPGVNTEAFF
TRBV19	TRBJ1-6	CASSRDRDRSPLHF
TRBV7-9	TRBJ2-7	CASSLSIGGLNEQYF
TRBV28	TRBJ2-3	CASSSDTDTQYF
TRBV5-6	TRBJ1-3	CASSPTGLSSGNTIYF
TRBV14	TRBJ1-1	CASSQGGGAEAFF
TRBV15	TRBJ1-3	CATSRGQGPGGNTIYF
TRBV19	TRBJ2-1	CASSIGTSGGSYNEQFF
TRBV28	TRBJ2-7	CASSLAGGDGYEQYF
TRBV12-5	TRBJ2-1	CASGLVRGSSYNEQFF
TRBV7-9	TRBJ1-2	CASSLGGYGYTF
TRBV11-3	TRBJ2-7	CASSNREPDSYEQYF
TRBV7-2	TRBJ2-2	CASSRGVTGELFF
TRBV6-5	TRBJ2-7	CASSYSMREGWEQYF
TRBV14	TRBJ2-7	CASSQVFGRFVVEQYF
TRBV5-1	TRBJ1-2	CASSLTGQERGYTF
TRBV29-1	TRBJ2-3	CSATATLGWGTDTQYF
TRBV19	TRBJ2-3	CASSLTRHSTDTQYF
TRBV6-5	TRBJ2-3	CASSYAADTDTQYF
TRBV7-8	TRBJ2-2	CASSPWTSGNTGELFF
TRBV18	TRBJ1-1	CASSPGPNLGNTEAFF
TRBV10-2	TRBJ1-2	CASRGQGSSYGYTF
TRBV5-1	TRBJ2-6	CASSLETSGANVLTF
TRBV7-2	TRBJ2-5	CASSSGLAKETQYF
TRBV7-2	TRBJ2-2	CASSPGPLKRTGELFF
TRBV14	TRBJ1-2	CASSQGGTEKLYGYTF